Below, one T cell receptor beta chain is given with its context. Its target is unknown. Combining a sample-barcoded 5' primer with a J-beta primer mix, a second PCR ran for about 7 to 11 cycles. MiXCR, run by TCRdb on the 5' RACE reads, gives a single entry per CDR3 protein. The table shows 1.5 million to 2 million distinct CDR3 sequences, with roughly 28% occurring only once. This entry comes from a study of blood T cells in healthy people across ages. The CDR3 runs 14 residues. Germline lookup yields CDR1 ENHRY and CDR2 SYGVKD. V shed 6 bases and J shed 4 bases, with 15 bases lying between them. Study outcomes and limitations: More naive CD4+ cells and higher diversity were found in long-lived than in aged donors.

The sequencing input was blood. V is TRBV10-3 and J is TRBJ2-5; possible D gene TRBD1, 5 bases. This receptor was identified in a woman aged 25 to 39 in good health. DNA for the CDR3: TGTGCCATCAGCCGACTCGAAAGGGGAGAGACCCAGTACTTC. This codes for CAISRLERGETQYF.